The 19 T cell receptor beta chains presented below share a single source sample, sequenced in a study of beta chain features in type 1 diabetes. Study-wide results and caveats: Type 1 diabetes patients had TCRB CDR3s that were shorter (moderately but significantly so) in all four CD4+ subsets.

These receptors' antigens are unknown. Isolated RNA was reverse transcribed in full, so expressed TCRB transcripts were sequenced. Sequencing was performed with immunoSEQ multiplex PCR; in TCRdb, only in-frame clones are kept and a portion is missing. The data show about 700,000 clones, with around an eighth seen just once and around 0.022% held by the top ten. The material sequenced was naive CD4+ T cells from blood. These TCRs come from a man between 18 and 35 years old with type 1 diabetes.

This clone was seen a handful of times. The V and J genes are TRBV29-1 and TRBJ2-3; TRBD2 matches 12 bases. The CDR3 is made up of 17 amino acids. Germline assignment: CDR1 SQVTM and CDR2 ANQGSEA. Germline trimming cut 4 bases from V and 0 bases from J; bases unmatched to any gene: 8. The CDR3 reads CSVARTSGKASTDTQYF. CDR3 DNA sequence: TGCAGCGTTGCTCGGACTAGCGGGAAAGCTAGCACAGATACGCAGTATTTT.

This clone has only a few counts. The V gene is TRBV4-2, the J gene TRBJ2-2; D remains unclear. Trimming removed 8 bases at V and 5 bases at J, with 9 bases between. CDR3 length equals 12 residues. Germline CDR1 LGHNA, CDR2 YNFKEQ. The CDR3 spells CASLRRTGELFF. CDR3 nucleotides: TGTGCCAGCCTTCGTCGGACCGGGGAGCTGTTTTTT.

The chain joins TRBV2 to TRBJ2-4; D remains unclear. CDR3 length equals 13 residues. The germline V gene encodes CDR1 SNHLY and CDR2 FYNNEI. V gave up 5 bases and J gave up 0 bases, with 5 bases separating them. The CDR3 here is CASSQLAKNIQYF. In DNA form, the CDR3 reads TGTGCCAGCAGTCAGTTAGCCAAAAACATTCAGTACTTC.

CDR3 region: CASSLEGTGGIQETQYF. The CDR3 region has the DNA TGTGCCAGCAGCTTAGAAGGGACAGGGGGAATCCAAGAGACCCAGTACTTC. The chain is built from TRBV7-9 and TRBJ2-5, with TRBD1 matching 11 bases. V shed 1 base and J 1 base; nucleotides not matched to a gene: 5. There are 17 residues in the CDR3. Germline loops: CDR1 SEHNR, CDR2 FQNEAQ (reference sequence).

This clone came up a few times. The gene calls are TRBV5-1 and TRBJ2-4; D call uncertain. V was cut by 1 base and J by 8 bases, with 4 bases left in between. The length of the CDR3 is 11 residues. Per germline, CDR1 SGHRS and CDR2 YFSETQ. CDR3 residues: CASSLSDIQYF. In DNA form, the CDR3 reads TGCGCCAGCAGCTTGTCAGACATTCAGTACTTC.

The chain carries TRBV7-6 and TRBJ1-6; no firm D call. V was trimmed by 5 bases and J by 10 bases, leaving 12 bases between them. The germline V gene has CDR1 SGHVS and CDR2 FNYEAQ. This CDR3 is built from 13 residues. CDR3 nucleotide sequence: TGTGCCAGCAGCCGCGATGGAGTGTCACCCCTCCACTTT. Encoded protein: CASSRDGVSPLHF.

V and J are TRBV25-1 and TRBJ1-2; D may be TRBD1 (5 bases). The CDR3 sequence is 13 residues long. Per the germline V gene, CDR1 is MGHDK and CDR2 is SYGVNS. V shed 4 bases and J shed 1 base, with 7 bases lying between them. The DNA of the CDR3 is TGTGCCAGCAGTGGGGGCAGTAACTATGGCTACACCTTC. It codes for CASSGGSNYGYTF.

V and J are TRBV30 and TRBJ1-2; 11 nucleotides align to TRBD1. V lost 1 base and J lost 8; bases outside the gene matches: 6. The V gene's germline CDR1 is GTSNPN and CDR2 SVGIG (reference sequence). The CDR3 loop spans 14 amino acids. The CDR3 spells CAWSAQDRGPGYTF. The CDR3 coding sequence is TGTGCCTGGAGTGCTCAGGACAGGGGGCCCGGCTACACCTTC.

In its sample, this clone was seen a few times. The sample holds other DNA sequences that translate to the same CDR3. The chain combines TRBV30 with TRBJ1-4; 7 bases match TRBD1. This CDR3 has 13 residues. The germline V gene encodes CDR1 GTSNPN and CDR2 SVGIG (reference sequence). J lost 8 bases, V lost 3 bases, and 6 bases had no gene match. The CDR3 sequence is CAWSRQGNEKLFF. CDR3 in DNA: TGTGCCTGGAGCCGACAGGGAAACGAAAAACTGTTTTTT. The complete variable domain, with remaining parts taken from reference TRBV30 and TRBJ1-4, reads SQTIHQWPATLVQPVGSPLSLECTVEGTSNPNLYWYRQAAGRGLQLLFYSVGIGQISSEVPQNLSASRPQDRQFILSSKKLLLSDSGFYLCAWSRQGNEKLFFGSGTQLSVL.

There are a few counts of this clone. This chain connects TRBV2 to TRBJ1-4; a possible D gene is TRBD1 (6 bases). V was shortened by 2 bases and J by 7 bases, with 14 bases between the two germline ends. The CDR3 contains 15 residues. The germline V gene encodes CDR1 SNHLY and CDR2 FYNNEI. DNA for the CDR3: TGTGCCAGCAGTGAACTCAGGGGTCCTCGTGAAAAACTGTTTTTT. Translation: CASSELRGPREKLFF.

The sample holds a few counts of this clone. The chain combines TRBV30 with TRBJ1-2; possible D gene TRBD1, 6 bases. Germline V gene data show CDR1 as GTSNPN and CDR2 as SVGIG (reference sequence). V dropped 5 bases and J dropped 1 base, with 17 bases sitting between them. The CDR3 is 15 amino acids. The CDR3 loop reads CAWVRGGTNNYGYTF. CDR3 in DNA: TGTGCCTGGGTGAGAGGGGGGACAAATAACTATGGCTACACCTTC.

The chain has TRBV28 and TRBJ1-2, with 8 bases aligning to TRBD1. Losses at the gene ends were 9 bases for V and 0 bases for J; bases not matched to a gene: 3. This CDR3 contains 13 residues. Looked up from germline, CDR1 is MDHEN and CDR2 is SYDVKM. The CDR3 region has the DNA TGTGCCAGTGGGACAGGCCCTAACTATGGCTACACCTTC. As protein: CASGTGPNYGYTF.

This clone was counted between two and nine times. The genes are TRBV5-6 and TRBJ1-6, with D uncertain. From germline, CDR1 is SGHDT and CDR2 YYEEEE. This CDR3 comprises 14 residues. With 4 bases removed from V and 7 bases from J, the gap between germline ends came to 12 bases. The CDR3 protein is CASSLDVGNSPLHF. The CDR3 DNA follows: TGTGCCAGCAGCCTCGACGTCGGCAATTCACCCCTCCACTTT.

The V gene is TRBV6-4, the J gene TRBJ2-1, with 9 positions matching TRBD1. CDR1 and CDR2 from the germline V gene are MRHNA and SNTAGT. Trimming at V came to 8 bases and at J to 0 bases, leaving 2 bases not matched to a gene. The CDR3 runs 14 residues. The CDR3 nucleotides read TGTGCCAGCGGACAGGGGTCCTCCTACAATGAGCAGTTCTTC. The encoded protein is CASGQGSSYNEQFF.

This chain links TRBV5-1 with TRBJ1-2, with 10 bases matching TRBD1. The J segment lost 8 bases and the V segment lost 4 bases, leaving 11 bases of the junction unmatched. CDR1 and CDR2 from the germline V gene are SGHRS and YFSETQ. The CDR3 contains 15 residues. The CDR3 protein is CASSGSPGTGEGYTF. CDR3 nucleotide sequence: TGCGCCAGCAGCGGCTCCCCCGGGACAGGGGAAGGCTACACCTTC.

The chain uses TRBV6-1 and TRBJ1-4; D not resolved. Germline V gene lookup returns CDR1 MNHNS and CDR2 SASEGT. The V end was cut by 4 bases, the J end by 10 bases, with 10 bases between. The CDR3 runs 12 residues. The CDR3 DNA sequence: TGTGCCAGCAGTGCGGGATTTGTAAAACTGTTTTTT. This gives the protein CASSAGFVKLFF.

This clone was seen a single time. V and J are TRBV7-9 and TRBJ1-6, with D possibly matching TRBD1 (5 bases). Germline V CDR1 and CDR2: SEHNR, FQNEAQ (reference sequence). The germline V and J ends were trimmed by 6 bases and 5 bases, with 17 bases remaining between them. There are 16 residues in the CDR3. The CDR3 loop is CASSPAGLWDNSPLHF. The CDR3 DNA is TGTGCCAGCAGTCCTGCAGGGTTGTGGGATAATTCACCCCTCCACTTT.

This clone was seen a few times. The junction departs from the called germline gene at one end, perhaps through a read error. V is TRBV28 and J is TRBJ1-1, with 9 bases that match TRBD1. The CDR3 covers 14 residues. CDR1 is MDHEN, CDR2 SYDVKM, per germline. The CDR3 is CASGDGQGIPEDFF. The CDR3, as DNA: TGTGCCAGCGGGGACGGACAGGGGATCCCTGAAGATTTCTTT.

The CDR3 sequence: CASSFLAGATEQFF. Here the CDR3 DNA reads TGTGCCAGCAGCTTCCTAGCGGGGGCCACTGAGCAGTTCTTC. J is TRBJ2-1 and V is TRBV11-2; 10 bases are a match to TRBD2. The V and J ends lost 3 bases and 9 bases, in that order; junction bases with no gene match: 5. Germline V gives CDR1 SGHAT, CDR2 FQNNGV. CDR3 length: 14 residues.